This T cell receptor (beta chain) is drawn from a study of cytomegalovirus exposure and HLA in healthy donors. As for the study in general: Earlier findings included roughly 100 million unique TCR beta sequences obtained from 180 million or so T cells.

CDR1 and CDR2 (germline): SGHRS, YFSETQ. This CDR3 is built from 16 residues. The trim removed 0 bases at V and 8 bases at J, leaving 8 bases unmatched. Regarding this clone: The antigen remains unidentified.

Primers included in the PCR were 60 Vbeta and 13 Jbeta primers. Measured with immunoSEQ multiplex PCR; TCRdb has only the in-frame clones, and not every one. The sample lists 220,000 or so clones, 70% to 85% occurring once. Study-level findings and limits: Among the most significant clusters, several appeared linked to common viral pathogens in a later analysis. In vitro assays verified that a few CMV-associated chains recognized CMV antigens specifically.

V gene TRBV5-1 combines with J gene TRBJ2-1; 10 positions match TRBD2. This TCR was recovered from a male donor in good health and CMV-seronegative. The specimen was PBMCs. The CDR3 spells CASSLGGLAGVHEQFF. For the CDR3, the DNA is TGCGCCAGCAGCTTGGGTGGGCTAGCGGGAGTTCATGAGCAGTTCTTC. Full variable domain (rest looked up from reference TRBV5-1 and TRBJ2-1): KAGVTQTPRYLIKTRGQQVTLSCSPISGHRSVSWYQQTPGQGLQFLFEYFSETQRNKGNFPGRFSGRQFSNSRSEMNVSTLELGDSALYLCASSLGGLAGVHEQFFGPGTRLTVL.